This passage covers 26 T cell receptor beta chains from one sample sequenced in a study of immune evolution from preneoplasia to lung adenocarcinoma. Sequencing was performed with immunoSEQ multiplex PCR; in TCRdb, only in-frame clones are kept and a portion is missing. The sample includes about 3,500 clones, over 60% seen only once; the top ten take 9.5% to 15%. Sequencing was done on a sample of FFPE minimally invasive lung adenocarcinoma tissue. The receptors stem from a person in their 70s with lung adenocarcinoma.

The chain carries TRBV7-2 and TRBJ1-4; D not certain. The CDR3 runs 16 residues. With 1 base removed from V and 7 bases from J, the gap between germline ends came to 16 bases. Per the germline V gene, CDR1 is SGHTA and CDR2 is FQGNSA. DNA of the CDR3: TGTGCCAGCAGCTTAGACACAAACAAAGGGAGTGAAAAACTGTTTTTT. Its protein product is CASSLDTNKGSEKLFF.

In its sample, this clone was seen a few times. This sample includes further DNA sequences coding for the same CDR3. J is TRBJ2-1 and V is TRBV29-1, with D perhaps matching TRBD2 (6 bases). V shed 2 bases and J shed 0 bases, with 11 bases lying between them. This CDR3 comprises 15 residues. Germline V CDR1 and CDR2: SQVTM, ANQGSEA. The CDR3 DNA follows: TGCAGCGTTGAACTTAGCGGAAGCTCCTACAATGAGCAGTTCTTC. Translation gives CSVELSGSSYNEQFF.

The chain joins TRBV14 to TRBJ2-1; perhaps D is TRBD1 or TRBD2 (5 bases each). This CDR3 is 15 amino acids long. Deletions cut 3 bases from V and 6 bases from J, with 15 bases between. From germline, CDR1 is SGHDN and CDR2 FVKESK. Here the CDR3 DNA reads TGTGCCAGCAGCCACCCCCTGGGGGAAGGCAATGAGCAGTTCTTC. Amino acids: CASSHPLGEGNEQFF.

V and J are TRBV4-1 and TRBJ2-3; TRBD2 might be the D (6 bases). Germline V lookup: CDR1 MGHRA, CDR2 YSYEKL. Deletions cut 0 bases from V and 4 bases from J, with 11 bases between. The CDR3 has 15 amino acids. CDR3 loop: CASSQEGSGPDTQYF. The CDR3 DNA reads as TGCGCCAGCAGCCAAGAAGGGAGCGGGCCAGATACGCAGTATTTT.

This sequence joins TRBV7-3 and TRBJ1-1, with D hard to call. V was pared by 5 bases and J by 2 bases, with 15 bases between. The CDR3 sequence is 15 residues long. Looked up from germline, CDR1 is SGHTA and CDR2 is FQGTGA. The CDR3 DNA reads as TGTGCCAGCAGCCCCGACGCCGGGCGAAACACTGAAGCTTTCTTT. It is translated as CASSPDAGRNTEAFF.

This rearrangement joins TRBV15 to TRBJ2-5; 7 nucleotides line up with TRBD2. The germline CDR1 and CDR2 sequences are LNHNV and YYDKDF (reference sequence). V dropped 0 bases and J dropped 5; count of bases not matched to a gene: 12. The CDR3 is 17 residues long. The CDR3 coding sequence is TGTGCCACCAGCAGAGATAAAAGCCAGGGAGGGTATGAGACCCAGTACTTC. Amino acid sequence: CATSRDKSQGGYETQYF.

J is TRBJ2-7 and V is TRBV6-1, with TRBD1 matching 9 bases. CDR1 and CDR2 from the germline V gene are MNHNS and SASEGT. This CDR3 has 15 amino acids. V trimming: 5 bases; J trimming: 4 bases; junction bases outside the gene matches: 9. The CDR3 sequence: CASSPRTGARYEQYF. CDR3 in DNA: TGTGCCAGCAGTCCGCGGACAGGGGCAAGGTACGAGCAGTACTTC.

This chain links TRBV11-2 with TRBJ2-7; tentatively, D is TRBD1 (6 bases). The CDR3 sequence is 14 residues long. Germline CDR1 SGHAT, CDR2 FQNNGV. V was clipped by 1 base and J by 3 bases, with 10 bases between them. CDR3 nucleotides: TGTGCCAGCAGCTTAGGGGTGACAGGCTACGAGCAGTACTTC. Protein product: CASSLGVTGYEQYF.

V and J are TRBV30 and TRBJ1-1, with 8 bases identical to TRBD1. This CDR3 has 11 residues. The trim removed 3 bases at V and 10 bases at J, leaving 4 bases unmatched. Germline V gene lookup returns CDR1 GTSNPN and CDR2 SVGIG (reference sequence). CDR3 coding DNA: TGTGCCTGGAGGATTACAGGGGGAGCTTTCTTT. It translates to CAWRITGGAFF.

This sequence joins TRBV5-1 and TRBJ2-6; D may be TRBD1 (5 bases). The V gene lost 0 bases and the J gene lost 2 bases, with 9 bases spanning the gap. The CDR3 sequence is 16 residues long. Germline V gives CDR1 SGHRS, CDR2 YFSETQ. CDR3 nucleotides: TGCGCCAGCAGCTTGGGTGGGGCTGCTGGGGCCAACGTCCTGACTTTC. Encoded protein: CASSLGGAAGANVLTF.

The V and J genes are TRBV28 and TRBJ1-2; a weak D match, TRBD1 (5 bases). Per germline, CDR1 MDHEN and CDR2 SYDVKM. There are 13 residues in the CDR3. V lost 3 bases and J 5 bases, leaving 10 bases between the germline ends. Here the CDR3 DNA reads TGTGCCAGCAGTTTGGGGCGGCGATATGGCTACACCTTC. Protein product: CASSLGRRYGYTF.

In this sample, this clone turned up a few times. J is TRBJ2-7 and V is TRBV2; 9 bases map to TRBD1. With 8 bases clipped from V and 7 bases from J, the junction kept 12 bases outside the gene matches. The germline V gene encodes CDR1 SNHLY and CDR2 FYNNEI. This CDR3 comprises 14 residues. CDR3 protein: CASGGQGLVGEQYF. CDR3 DNA: TGTGCCAGCGGGGGACAGGGCCTTGTTGGGGAGCAGTACTTC.

This chain uses TRBV28 with TRBJ1-5; TRBD1 matches at 7 bases. The CDR3 consists of 18 residues. V lost 6 bases and J lost 2; bases outside the gene matches: 16. From germline, CDR1 is MDHEN and CDR2 SYDVKM. The CDR3 reads CASSTSLTGVMGNQPQHF. The CDR3 coding sequence is TGTGCCAGCAGCACCTCTCTCACAGGGGTAATGGGCAATCAGCCCCAGCATTTT.

The V and J genes are TRBV6-1 and TRBJ2-3; D is ambiguous. Deletions cut 8 bases from V and 1 base from J, with 7 bases between. The CDR3 covers 12 residues. The germline gives CDR1 MNHNS, CDR2 SASEGT. The CDR3 spells CASQWRTDTQYF. The CDR3 DNA reads TGTGCCAGCCAGTGGCGCACAGATACGCAGTATTTT.

The chain is built from TRBV7-8 and TRBJ1-1, with D possibly matching TRBD1 (5 bases). V was pared by 2 bases and J by 6 bases, with 16 bases between. CDR1 and CDR2 from the germline V gene are SGHVS and FQNEAQ. The CDR3 has 15 amino acids. This CDR3 reads CASSLYYGGEAEAFF. CDR3 DNA sequence: TGTGCCAGCAGCTTATACTATGGGGGGGAGGCTGAAGCTTTCTTT.

The chain links TRBV6-5 to TRBJ2-1, with 11 bases fitting TRBD2. CDR3 length: 15 amino acids. The V and J ends lost 4 bases and 8 bases, in that order; junction bases with no gene match: 7. In germline, CDR1 is MNHEY, CDR2 SVGAGI. This CDR3 is CASSFFSGRADEQFF. As DNA, the CDR3 is TGTGCCAGCAGTTTTTTTAGCGGGAGGGCCGATGAGCAGTTCTTC.

The CDR3 spells CASSLYGHYEQYF. Written as DNA, the CDR3 is TGTGCCAGCAGCTTGTACGGTCACTACGAGCAGTACTTC. The J gene is TRBJ2-7, the V gene TRBV5-6, with D hard to call. Per germline, CDR1 SGHDT and CDR2 YYEEEE. This CDR3 region has 13 residues. Deletions cut 1 base from V and 3 bases from J, with 8 bases between.

V usage is TRBV30 and J usage is TRBJ1-5; no clear D gene. The V end was cut by 2 bases, the J end by 5 bases, with 16 bases between. The CDR3 has 15 residues. Germline assignment: CDR1 GTSNPN and CDR2 SVGIG (reference sequence). The CDR3 DNA sequence: TGTGCCTGGAGTATACAGTCAGCTAGGGATCAGCCCCAGCATTTT. Amino acids: CAWSIQSARDQPQHF. Combining the CDR3 with reference TRBV30 and TRBJ1-5 gives the whole variable domain SQTIHQWPATLVQPVGSPLSLECTVEGTSNPNLYWYRQAAGRGLQLLFYSVGIGQISSEVPQNLSASRPQDRQFILSSKKLLLSDSGFYLCAWSIQSARDQPQHFGDGTRLSIL.

V gene TRBV30 combines with J gene TRBJ2-5; 8 positions match TRBD2. The CDR3 loop spans 13 amino acids. V dropped 0 bases and J dropped 4; count of bases not matched to a gene: 1. CDR1 is GTSNPN, CDR2 SVGIG, per germline (reference sequence). The CDR3 reads CAWSVAGAETQYF. The CDR3 DNA reads as TGTGCCTGGAGTGTAGCGGGAGCAGAGACCCAGTACTTC.

The chain uses TRBV7-9 and TRBJ1-1; the D is unclear. V lost 1 base and J lost 8, with 8 bases in between. Germline V gene data show CDR1 as SEHNR and CDR2 as FQNEAQ (reference sequence). This CDR3 is built from 12 residues. The CDR3 region has the DNA TGTGCCAGCAGCTTAGAGGTCGGGGAAGCTTTCTTT. This codes for CASSLEVGEAFF.

This sequence joins TRBV7-6 and TRBJ2-1; 7 bases agree with TRBD2. The germline V gene has CDR1 SGHVS and CDR2 FNYEAQ. The V and J ends lost 4 bases and 0 bases, in that order; junction bases with no gene match: 6. There are 16 residues in the CDR3. The CDR3 protein is CASSSSLADSYNEQFF. In DNA, the CDR3 is TGTGCCAGCAGCTCGTCTCTAGCGGACTCCTACAATGAGCAGTTCTTC.

This chain uses TRBV10-3 with TRBJ2-7; the match to TRBD1 covers 11 bases. V lost 3 bases, J lost 6 bases, and 4 bases stayed unmatched. The V gene's germline CDR1 is ENHRY and CDR2 SYGVKD. This CDR3 is built from 14 residues. The CDR3 nucleotides are TGTGCCATCAGTGACAGGACAGGGGGCTCCGAGCAGTACTTC. Residues: CAISDRTGGSEQYF.

This clone was seen only once. This sequence joins TRBV5-1 and TRBJ2-7; TRBD2 matches at 7 bases. Germline CDR1 SGHRS, CDR2 YFSETQ. The CDR3 runs to 17 residues. The ends lost 0 bases at V and 3 bases at J; junction bases unmatched: 12. The CDR3 region has the DNA TGCGCCAGCAGCTTGGCCCCTGGGCTAGCGGTTGGCTACGAGCAGTACTTC. This gives the protein CASSLAPGLAVGYEQYF.

Only a few counts were recorded for this clone. J is TRBJ2-3 and V is TRBV6-1, with D perhaps given as TRBD1 or TRBD2 (5 bases each). Germline assignment: CDR1 MNHNS and CDR2 SASEGT. The V gene lost 9 bases and the J gene lost 2 bases, with 15 bases spanning the gap. The CDR3 runs 14 residues. Here the CDR3 reads CASDSGGNTDTQYF. CDR3 DNA sequence: TGTGCCAGTGACAGTGGAGGAAACACAGATACGCAGTATTTT.

V and J are TRBV5-6 and TRBJ2-7, with D possibly TRBD1 on 6 matching bases. The CDR3 is made up of 15 amino acids. The ends were cut back, 4 bases at V and 2 bases at J, with 16 bases in the middle. Per the germline V gene, CDR1 is SGHDT and CDR2 is YYEEEE. CDR3 in amino acids: CASSKQGGPAYEQYF. DNA of the CDR3: TGTGCCAGCAGCAAACAAGGGGGACCAGCCTACGAGCAGTACTTC.

This clone was observed a few times. The rearrangement uses TRBV11-3 and TRBJ2-1; D is unclear. The length of the CDR3 is 15 residues. The germline CDR1 and CDR2 sequences are SGHNT and YENEEA. Deletions cut 1 base from V and 9 bases from J, with 16 bases between. CDR3 DNA sequence: TGTGCCAGCAGCTTAGGATTGAGACTTCAGGCTGAGCAGTTCTTC. It encodes CASSLGLRLQAEQFF.